The clone carrying this TCR beta chain was observed a few times. Each CDR3 protein gets one entry after TCRdb re-called the PCR reads with MiXCR. This sample carries approximately 18,000 distinct CDR3 sequences, about 50% of them seen once, and the ten largest clones take roughly a quarter. This CDR3 is 15 amino acids long. The V end lost 4 bases, the J end lost 0 bases, and 13 bases lay between the germline ends. Germline V gene lookup returns CDR1 GTSNPN and CDR2 SVGIG (reference sequence). This sample was taken from a study of tumor-infiltrating lymphocytes in oesophageal squamous cell carcinoma. Sequenced material: esophageal tumor tissue. This rearrangement joins TRBV30 to TRBJ2-1; possibly TRBD1 or TRBD2 for D (6 bases each). The source is a male donor with esophageal squamous cell carcinoma. In DNA, the CDR3 is TGTGCCTGGAAACTCGGGGGCAGCTCCTACAATGAGCAGTTCTTC. This gives the protein CAWKLGGSSYNEQFF.